Sequencing of this T cell receptor (beta chain) was carried out in a study of T-cell reconstitution after alpha-beta-depleted transplantation in children (dated by TCRdb to 2016 to 2017). Regarding the complete study: The study quantitatively tracked T-cell immune reconstitution after TCRalphabeta/CD19-depleted allogeneic hematopoietic cell transplantation in children using TCR repertoire profiling. Overall study results and their limits: Over subsequent months, a decline in hyperexpanded clone frequencies was noted, and after one year, T-cell counts and TCRbeta diversity were mostly ascribed to newly produced T cells. The apparently early alphabetaT-cell count recovery about two months after transplant was reportedly dependent on only several hundred rapidly expanded clones derived from non-depleted graft cells. In some patients, the high TCRbeta diversity seen at day 60 was put down to recipient T cells and intrathymic progenitors that had survived conditioning.

Read against the paper, the sample's treatment or condition label means: allogeneic hematopoietic cell transplantation with graft depleted of TCRalphabeta T cells and CD19 B cells. TCRalphabeta/CD19-depleted allogeneic hematopoietic cell grafts were given to the transplant recipients, all of whom were children. Library method: PCR. Sequenced using an Illumina HiSeq 2500. TCR libraries were prepared with molecular barcoding, using unique molecular identifiers to normalize TCRbeta repertoire quantification. TCRdb cleaned the public reads at Q25 with fastp, built clones with MiXCR and kept in-frame beta chains. Rows with a matching CDR3 protein are joined into one entry that keeps the most common DNA and genes. The sample table records around 300,000 distinct CDR3 sequences; around 10% of these occur just once. The top ten clones comprise about 20% of the sample. This clonotype has ten or more counts. Which antigen it targets is not known. No much larger clone exists at a distance of one base, and base qualities are not known.

From V the trimming removes 0 bases and from J it removes 3 bases, while the gene matches leave 6 bases of the junction unaccounted for. The CDR3 covers 16 residues, taking in both the cysteine and the phenylalanine. Here the CDR3 DNA is all that survives: 48 bases in frame from base 1. The CDR1 and CDR2 encoded by the germline V gene are SGHTA and FQGNSA. The chain is encoded by TRBV7-2 joined to TRBJ2-3; 7 nucleotides in the junction match TRBD1. This TCR came from a male patient aged 2-10 years who had a stem cell transplant for chronic granulomatous disease, so the T cells may come from the graft donor. This sample comprised peripheral blood, obtained 180 days after TCRalphabeta/CD19-depleted stem cell transplant. The DNA sequence follows: TGTGCCAGCAGCTTAGCAGGGGGCGCGTGGACAGATACGCAGTATTTT. This encodes CASSLAGGAWTDTQYF.